The TCR beta chain described here comes from a study of blood T cell repertoires in COVID-19. Study details: Samples came from the United States, Italy and Spain, spanning acute and convalescent COVID-19.

In the original workflow: Reference gene primers were amplified, and this amplification served to estimate nucleated cell counts. Libraries were prepared by immunoSEQ multiplex PCR; TCRdb keeps only in-frame clonotypes and omits some of them. D and trimming come from the DNA, and the V and J calls and clone size come from that table. Of about 130,000 clones listed, roughly four fifths were seen once; the top ten hold roughly 9%. Germline V CDR1 and CDR2: MNHEY, SMNVEV (reference sequence). The CDR3 has 19 residues if both end residues are counted. Notes on this clone: Because the CDR3's place on the DNA is in doubt, the DNA is left out and the CDR3 is given as listed by TCRdb.

The receptor comes from a man aged 35 to 55 with active or convalescent COVID-19. The sequenced material came from peripheral blood. The rearrangement uses TRBV27 and TRBJ1-2; the table's D gene call, TRBD1, was not cross checked with the DNA. The CDR3: CASSSSLFSPRQGNYGYTF.